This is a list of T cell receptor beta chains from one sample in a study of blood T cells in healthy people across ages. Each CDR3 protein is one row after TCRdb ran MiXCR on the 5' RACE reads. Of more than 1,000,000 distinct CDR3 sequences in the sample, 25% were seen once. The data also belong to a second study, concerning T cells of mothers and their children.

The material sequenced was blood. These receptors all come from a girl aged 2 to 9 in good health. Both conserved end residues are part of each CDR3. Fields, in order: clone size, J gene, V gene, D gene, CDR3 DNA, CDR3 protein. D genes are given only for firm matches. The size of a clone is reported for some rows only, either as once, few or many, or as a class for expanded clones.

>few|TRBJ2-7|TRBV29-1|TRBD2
TGCAGCGTTGTGGGCGGGGGAGTTGCCTACGAGCAGTACTTC
CSVVGGGVAYEQYF
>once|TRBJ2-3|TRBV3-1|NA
TGTGCCAGCAGCCATCTTCACCAGGGAGATACGCAGTATTTT
CASSHLHQGDTQYF
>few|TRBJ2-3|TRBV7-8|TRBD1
TGTGCCAGCAGCTTAAGACAGGGGATAGATACGCAGTATTTT
CASSLRQGIDTQYF
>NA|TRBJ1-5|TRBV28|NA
TGTGCCAGCGGCTCCCTCGGGGTGGTTGGGCCCCAGCATTTT
CASGSLGVVGPQHF
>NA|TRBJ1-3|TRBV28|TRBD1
TGTGCCAGCAGTAGACAGGGGGCCCACTCTGGAAACACCATATATTTT
CASSRQGAHSGNTIYF
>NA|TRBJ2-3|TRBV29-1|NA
TGCAGCGTTGCGGGGATAGAAGAAACCTTGGGAGATACGCAGTATTTT
CSVAGIEETLGDTQYF
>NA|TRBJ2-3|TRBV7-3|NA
TGTGCCAGCAGCCGAATGAGTATGGATACGCAGTATTTT
CASSRMSMDTQYF
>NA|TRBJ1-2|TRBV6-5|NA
TGTGCCAGCAGTCCCTCATTCCGGCCCCCTGGCTGCACCTTC
CASSPSFRPPGCTF
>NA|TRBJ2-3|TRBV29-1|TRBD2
TGCAGCCCTAGAGCGGGAGCGGAAGATACGCAGTATTTT
CSPRAGAEDTQYF
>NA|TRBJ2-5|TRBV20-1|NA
TGCAGTGCTAGCCGAACGGGAGACTCGCAAGAGACCCAGTACTTC
CSASRTGDSQETQYF
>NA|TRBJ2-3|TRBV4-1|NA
TGCGCCAGCAGCCAAGTGTATCCGAGCACAGATACGCAGTATTTT
CASSQVYPSTDTQYF
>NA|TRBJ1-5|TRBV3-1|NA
TGTGCCAGCAGCCAATCCCGGGACGCCCCGTGGCCCCAGCATTTT
CASSQSRDAPWPQHF
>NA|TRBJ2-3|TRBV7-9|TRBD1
TGTGCCAGCAGCGCAAGACAGGGGGCAATAGATACGCAGTATTTT
CASSARQGAIDTQYF
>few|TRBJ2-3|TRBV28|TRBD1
TGTGCCAGTACAAGGGACAGGGGTACAGATACGCAGTATTTT
CASTRDRGTDTQYF
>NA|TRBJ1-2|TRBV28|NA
TGTGCCAGCAGTGAGCTAGGGTTGGACGAATATGGCTACACCTTC
CASSELGLDEYGYTF
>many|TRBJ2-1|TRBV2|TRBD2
TGTGCCAGCAGTGAATGGGGACCGCAGGCGGGAGGGACGGGGAATGAGCAGTTCTTC
CASSEWGPQAGGTGNEQFF
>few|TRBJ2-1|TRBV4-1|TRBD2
TGCGCCAGCAGCCAAGATAGCGGGGGGGCACCGTACAATGAGCAGTTCTTC
CASSQDSGGAPYNEQFF
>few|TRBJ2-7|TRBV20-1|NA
TGCAGTGCTAGTGGCCGGGACCTCATGCCCTTCGAGCAGTACTTC
CSASGRDLMPFEQYF
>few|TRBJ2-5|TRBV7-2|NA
TGTGCCAGCAGCCCAGGACGGCGCGGGGCGACCCAGTACTTC
CASSPGRRGATQYF
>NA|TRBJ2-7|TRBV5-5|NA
TGTGCCAGCAGCATATCGTGGGGTGAACTCCCCTACGAGCAGTACTTC
CASSISWGELPYEQYF
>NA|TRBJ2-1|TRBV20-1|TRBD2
TGCAGTGCTAGTAAGGACTACCTGGCGGGAGGGCTAAGTCTCGAGCAGTTCTTC
CSASKDYLAGGLSLEQFF
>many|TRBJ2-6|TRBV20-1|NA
TGCAGTGCTATTAGGTCTGGGGCCAACGTCCTGACTTTC
CSAIRSGANVLTF
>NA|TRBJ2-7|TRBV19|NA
TGTGCCAGTAGTTTGGGATCACAGCAATACGAGCAGTACTTC
CASSLGSQQYEQYF
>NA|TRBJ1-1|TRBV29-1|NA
TGCAGCGTTGAAAGGCAAATGAACACTGAAGCTTTCTTT
CSVERQMNTEAFF
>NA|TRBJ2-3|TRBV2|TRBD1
TGTGCCAGCAGTCCCGGGACAGTGGGCACAGATACGCAGTATTTT
CASSPGTVGTDTQYF
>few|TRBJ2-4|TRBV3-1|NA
TGTGCCAGCAGCCGGAGCGGAGCCAAAAACATTCAGTACTTC
CASSRSGAKNIQYF
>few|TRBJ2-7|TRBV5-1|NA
TGCGCCAGCAGCTTGTTCCAGTCTAAGAGTTCTCGATGCGAGCAGTACTTC
CASSLFQSKSSRCEQYF
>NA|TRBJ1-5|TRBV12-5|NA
TGTGCTAGTGGCACCTCTAGCAATCAGCCCCAGCATTTT
CASGTSSNQPQHF
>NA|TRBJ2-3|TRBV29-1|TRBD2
TGCAGCGTTGGAGGACTAGCGGGGATGGGCACAGATACGCAGTATTTT
CSVGGLAGMGTDTQYF
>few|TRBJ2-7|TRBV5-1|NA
TGCGCCAGCAGGTCGACCTTGGGCCGGAACTACGAGCAGTACTTC
CASRSTLGRNYEQYF
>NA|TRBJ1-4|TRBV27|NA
TGTGCCAGCAGTTTTTACGGGATATGGAGTGAAAAACTGTTTTTT
CASSFYGIWSEKLFF
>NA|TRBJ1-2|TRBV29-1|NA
TGCAGCGTTGGCCCCCGGGCTGCCGACTATGGCTACACCTTC
CSVGPRAADYGYTF
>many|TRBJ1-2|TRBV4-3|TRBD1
TGCGCCAGCAGCCAGGGGACAGGGGAATACCAGGGCTACACCTTT
CASSQGTGEYQGYTF
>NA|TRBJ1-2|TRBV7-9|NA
TGTGCCAGCAGCATGGGGAGTCTCGATGGCTACACCTTC
CASSMGSLDGYTF
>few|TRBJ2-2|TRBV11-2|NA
TGTGCCAGCAGCCTACCCTCAAGGGAGCTGTTTTTT
CASSLPSRELFF
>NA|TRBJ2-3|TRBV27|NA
TGTGCCAGCAGTTTATCGGATAGCACAGATACGCAGTATTTT
CASSLSDSTDTQYF
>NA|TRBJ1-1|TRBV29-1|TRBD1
TGCAGCGACATCCGGGACAGGGGAAATGCTTTCTTT
CSDIRDRGNAFF
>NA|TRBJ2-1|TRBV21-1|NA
TGTGCCAGCAGCAAGATGGCAGAGTACAATGAGCAGTTCTTC
CASSKMAEYNEQFF
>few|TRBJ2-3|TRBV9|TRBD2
TGTGCCAGCAGCATCCGGGGGGCTAGCGGGTTCACAGATACGCAGTATTTT
CASSIRGASGFTDTQYF
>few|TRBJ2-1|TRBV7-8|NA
TGTGCCAGCAGCTCCATTCGGGGTTACAATGAGCAGTTCTTC
CASSSIRGYNEQFF
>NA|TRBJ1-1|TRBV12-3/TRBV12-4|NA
TGTGCCAGCAGTTCCTCACTAATTGAAGCTTTCTTT
CASSSSLIEAFF
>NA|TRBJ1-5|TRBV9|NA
TGTGCCAGCATCGGGTCGCCCCAGCATTTT
CASIGSPQHF
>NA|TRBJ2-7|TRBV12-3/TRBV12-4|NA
TGTGCCAGCAGTTTGCCGGGCCTGATATACGAGCAGTACTTC
CASSLPGLIYEQYF
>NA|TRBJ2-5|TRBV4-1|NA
TGCGCCAGCAGCCAACCATCGACCTCGAAGGAGACCCAGTACTTC
CASSQPSTSKETQYF
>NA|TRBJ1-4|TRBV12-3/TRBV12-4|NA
TGTGCCAGCAGTTTAGGAGAGAATAATGAAAAACTGTTTTTT
CASSLGENNEKLFF
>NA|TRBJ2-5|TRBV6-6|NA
TGTGCCAGCAGTTCTCGACTCGTAGAGACCCAGTACTTC
CASSSRLVETQYF
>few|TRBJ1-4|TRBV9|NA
TGTGCCAGCAGCGACCAGGGTTCTGGAGAAAAACTGTTTTTT
CASSDQGSGEKLFF
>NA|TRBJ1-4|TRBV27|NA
TGTGCCAGCAGTTCCCTTCCGCCCGACCGTGAAAAACTGTTTTTT
CASSSLPPDREKLFF
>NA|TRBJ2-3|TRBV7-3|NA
TGTGCCAGCAGCTTTTCGAGGATGAAAGATACGCAGTATTTT
CASSFSRMKDTQYF
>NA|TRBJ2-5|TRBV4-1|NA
TGCGCCAGCAGCCAAGCGACGGGAGAGTTAAGGGAGACCCAGTACTTC
CASSQATGELRETQYF
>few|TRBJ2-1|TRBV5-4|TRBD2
TGTGCCAGCAGCTTGTCCGGTAGCGGGGGGGTCCATGAGCAGTTCTTC
CASSLSGSGGVHEQFF
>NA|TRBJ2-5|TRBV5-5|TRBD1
TGTGCCAGCCGAAACAGGGGGATGCGAGAAGAGACCCAGTACTTC
CASRNRGMREETQYF
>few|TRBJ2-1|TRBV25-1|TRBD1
TGTGCCAGCATGGGGACAGGTGGGAGAGAGCAGTTCTTC
CASMGTGGREQFF
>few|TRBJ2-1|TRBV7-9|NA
TGTGCCAGCAGCCTTCCCCAGGGCCCCGGTAATGAGCAGTTCTTC
CASSLPQGPGNEQFF
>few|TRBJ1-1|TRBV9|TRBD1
TGTGCCAGCTCTAATCCGGGACAGCCGACTGAAGCTTTCTTT
CASSNPGQPTEAFF
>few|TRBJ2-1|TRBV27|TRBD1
TGTGCCAGCAGTTTGGACAGGACCTCCTACAATGAGCAGTTCTTC
CASSLDRTSYNEQFF
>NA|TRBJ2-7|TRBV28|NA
TGTGCCAGCAGTTTACTTGCCGGGGATCAATACGAGCAGTACTTC
CASSLLAGDQYEQYF
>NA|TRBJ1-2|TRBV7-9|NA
TGTGCCAGCAGCCCCAGTGAGGGGTACTATGGCTACACCTTC
CASSPSEGYYGYTF
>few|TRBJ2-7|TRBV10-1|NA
TGCGCCAGCAGTGAGTCCTTTACCGACGGCTACGAGCAGTACTTC
CASSESFTDGYEQYF
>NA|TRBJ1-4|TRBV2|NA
TGTGCCAGCAAGGGGTTAGACGTTGATGAAAAACTGTTTTTT
CASKGLDVDEKLFF